Below are 29 T cell receptor beta chains sequenced from a single sample in a study of T cell changes during pregnancy in multiple sclerosis. Produced via immunoSEQ multiplex PCR; TCRdb's table is partial and in-frame only. This table holds about 70,000 clones, approximately 92% found once. Sample: CD8+ T cells from peripheral blood mononuclear cells, taken in the third trimester of pregnancy. These receptors were obtained from a female donor in good health, enrolled as a control in a pregnancy study.

In its sample, this clone was seen many times. This sequence joins TRBV4-2 and TRBJ2-3; no clear D. The CDR3 covers 15 residues. Germline loops: CDR1 LGHNA, CDR2 YNFKEQ. The V end lost 0 bases, the J end lost 2 bases, and 9 bases lay between the germline ends. The CDR3 reads CASSQDFGSTDTQYF. CDR3 nucleotides: TGTGCCAGCAGCCAAGATTTTGGCTCCACAGATACGCAGTATTTT.

The V gene is TRBV5-4, the J gene TRBJ2-7; weak D call: TRBD2 (5 bases). Germline CDR1 and CDR2: SGHNT and YYREEE (reference sequence). V was clipped by 2 bases and J by 4 bases, with 13 bases between them. The CDR3 runs to 14 residues. The CDR3 spells CASSFQESGYEQYF. Written as DNA, the CDR3 is TGTGCCAGCAGCTTCCAAGAGTCGGGATACGAGCAGTACTTC.

The J gene is TRBJ2-7, the V gene TRBV7-2, with TRBD1 matching 7 bases. This CDR3 is built from 14 residues. J was trimmed by 2 bases and V by 6 bases; bases with no gene match: 7. CDR1 is SGHTA, CDR2 FQGNSA, per germline. CDR3 amino acids: CASRDGQGAYEQYF. For the CDR3, the DNA is TGTGCCAGCAGAGACGGGCAGGGGGCCTACGAGCAGTACTTC.

The J gene is TRBJ2-5, the V gene TRBV11-2; the D gene is possibly TRBD2 (6 bases). CDR1 and CDR2 (germline): SGHAT, FQNNGV. The V and J ends lost 1 base and 7 bases respectively, with 19 bases between them. CDR3 size: 16 residues. In DNA, the CDR3 is TGTGCCAGCAGCTTAGCGGGGCCGGGACTCCGGAGGACCCAGTACTTC. This sequence encodes CASSLAGPGLRRTQYF.

The CDR3 sequence: CASSLVGLAGGQKQFF. CDR3 coding DNA: TGTGCCAGCAGCTTAGTCGGCCTAGCGGGGGGGCAAAAGCAGTTCTTC. The chain has TRBV7-8 and TRBJ2-1; 12 bases map to TRBD2. Losses at the gene ends were 1 base for V and 11 bases for J; bases not matched to a gene: 9. Germline V lookup: CDR1 SGHVS, CDR2 FQNEAQ. This CDR3 comprises 16 residues.

This clone was seen only a few times. J is TRBJ2-6 and V is TRBV4-3, with a possible D match to TRBD1 (5 bases). The V end lost 0 bases, the J end lost 1 base, and 7 bases lay between the germline ends. The CDR3 has 16 amino acids. CDR1 LGHNA and CDR2 YSLEER come from the germline V gene. As DNA, the CDR3 is TGCGCCAGCAGCCAAGAGCCAGGGTCTGGGGCCAACGTCCTGACTTTC. Its translation: CASSQEPGSGANVLTF.

The CDR3 loop is CASRPSRGEQYF. DNA of the CDR3: TGTGCCAGCAGACCGAGCAGGGGCGAGCAGTACTTC. The chain carries TRBV27 and TRBJ2-7, with D maybe TRBD1 (6 bases). V lost 6 bases to trimming and J lost 6 bases, with 12 bases between them. Germline CDR1 reads MNHEY; CDR2 reads SMNVEV (reference sequence). This CDR3 region has 12 residues.

The chain carries TRBV5-4 and TRBJ1-1, with D tentatively TRBD1 (5 bases). V dropped 2 bases and J dropped 8 bases, with 7 bases sitting between them. Germline CDR1 SGHNT, CDR2 YYREEE (reference sequence). This CDR3 has 11 residues. The CDR3 loop reads CASSFGGEAFF. DNA for the CDR3: TGTGCCAGCAGCTTCGGGGGGGAAGCTTTCTTT.

This chain uses TRBV5-5 with TRBJ1-5, with D perhaps TRBD1 (5 bases). V dropped 0 bases and J dropped 6 bases, with 13 bases sitting between them. This CDR3 contains 15 residues. CDR1 SGHKS and CDR2 YYEKEE come from the germline V gene (reference sequence). CDR3: CASSLEFRVGQPQHF. Written as DNA, the CDR3 is TGTGCCAGCAGCTTGGAGTTCAGGGTGGGTCAGCCCCAGCATTTT.

The gene calls are TRBV19 and TRBJ2-1, with 8 bases that match TRBD1. V shed 4 bases, J shed 10 bases, and the junction held 6 bases outside the gene matches. The CDR3 extends over 13 amino acids. CDR1 is LNHDA, CDR2 SQIVND, per germline (reference sequence). The CDR3 nucleotides are TGTGCCAGTAGTACGGACAGGGCAAGGGAGCAGTTCTTC. This encodes CASSTDRAREQFF.

The V gene is TRBV23-1, the J gene TRBJ2-1, with TRBD2 matching over 9 bases. TRBV23-1 counts as an open reading frame of uncertain function. V trimming: 2 bases; J trimming: 5 bases; junction bases outside the gene matches: 10. This CDR3 has 17 residues. CDR3 bases: TGCGCCAGCAGTCAACGCCGCTGGGGCGGGGGGGACAATGAGCAGTTCTTC. Residues: CASSQRRWGGGDNEQFF.

This chain connects TRBV7-2 to TRBJ1-5; D is uncertain. This CDR3 region has 18 residues. V was cut by 1 base and J by 5 bases, with 21 bases left in between. The germline V gene encodes CDR1 SGHTA and CDR2 FQGNSA. The CDR3 nucleotides are TGTGCCAGCAGCTTAGATGATGACCCATACCTAGTAGATCAGCCCCAGCATTTT. Translating it yields CASSLDDDPYLVDQPQHF.

J is TRBJ2-6 and V is TRBV27; D may be TRBD2 (5 bases). CDR1 and CDR2 from the germline V gene are MNHEY and SMNVEV (reference sequence). CDR3 length: 14 amino acids. V was pared by 6 bases and J by 3 bases, with 9 bases between. The CDR3 DNA reads as TGTGCCAGCAGCGATGGAGGTGGGGCCAACGTCCTGACTTTC. This codes for CASSDGGGANVLTF. The full variable domain, completed using reference TRBV27 and TRBJ2-6, is EAQVTQNPRYLITVTGKKLTVTCSQNMNHEYMSWYRQDPGLGLRQIYYSMNVEVTDKGDVPEGYKVSRKEKRNFPLILESPSPNQTSLYFCASSDGGGANVLTFGAGSRLTVL.

The chain joins TRBV9 to TRBJ1-2; 11 nucleotides match TRBD1. Trimming removed 3 bases from V and 5 bases from J; junction bases left unmatched: 9. The CDR3 contains 16 residues. Germline values: CDR1 SGDLS, CDR2 YYNGEE. CDR3: CASSEGQGVAWYGYTF. CDR3 DNA: TGTGCCAGCAGCGAGGGACAGGGGGTAGCATGGTATGGCTACACCTTC.

The rearrangement links TRBV9 to TRBJ1-2; perhaps TRBD1 as D (5 bases). The CDR3 runs 17 residues. With 0 bases removed from V and 2 bases from J, the gap between germline ends came to 17 bases. In germline, CDR1 is SGDLS, CDR2 YYNGEE. As DNA, the CDR3 is TGTGCCAGCAGCGTAGGGGGCCGACGCACGACCAACTATGGCTACACCTTC. Translating it yields CASSVGGRRTTNYGYTF.

The rearrangement joins TRBV11-3 to TRBJ1-1, with a weak D call TRBD1 (6 bases). The CDR3 is 14 amino acids. V lost 4 bases to trimming and J lost 9 bases, with 18 bases between them. The germline V gene has CDR1 SGHNT and CDR2 YENEEA. CDR3 residues: CASSYRDTPTQAFF. The CDR3 coding sequence is TGTGCCAGCAGCTACAGGGATACCCCCACCCAAGCTTTCTTT.

V usage is TRBV9 and J usage is TRBJ1-1; D gene unclear. Trimming cost V 4 bases and J 2 bases, with 15 bases left between them. Germline CDR1 SGDLS, CDR2 YYNGEE. The CDR3 extends over 15 amino acids. The CDR3 region is CASSPVWALNTEAFF. CDR3 in DNA: TGTGCCAGCAGCCCCGTTTGGGCCCTTAACACTGAAGCTTTCTTT. The variable domain in full, completed from reference TRBV9 and TRBJ1-1, reads DSGVTQTPKHLITATGQRVTLRCSPRSGDLSVYWYQQSLDQGLQFLIQYYNGEERAKGNILERFSAQQFPDLHSELNLSSLELGDSALYFCASSPVWALNTEAFFGQGTRLTVV.

This chain uses TRBV6-1 with TRBJ2-7; tentative D call: TRBD2 (6 bases). The CDR3 consists of 13 residues. From germline, CDR1 is MNHNS and CDR2 SASEGT. Trimming cost V 10 bases and J 2 bases, with 15 bases left between them. CDR3 region: CATAGPTTYEQYF. CDR3 nucleotides: TGTGCCACCGCGGGACCAACTACCTACGAGCAGTACTTC.

The rearrangement joins TRBV10-2 to TRBJ2-1; TRBD2 is a possible D gene (6 bases). In germline, CDR1 is WSHSY, CDR2 SAAADI. Trimming shortened V by 0 bases and J by 0 bases, and 12 bases separated the two germline ends. This CDR3 spans 17 amino acids. CDR3 protein: CASSESTGVSSYNEQFF. The CDR3 nucleotides read TGCGCCAGCAGTGAGTCGACGGGGGTTAGCTCCTACAATGAGCAGTTCTTC.

V usage is TRBV7-9 and J usage is TRBJ2-3; TRBD1 agrees at 7 bases. CDR3 size: 15 residues. Germline CDR1 reads SEHNR; CDR2 reads FQNEAQ (reference sequence). The V and J ends lost 7 bases and 4 bases, in that order; junction bases with no gene match: 11. The DNA for the CDR3 is TGTGCCAGCATTTTCCAAGACAGGGCGTCAGATACGCAGTATTTT. Translation: CASIFQDRASDTQYF. Filled out from reference TRBV7-9 and TRBJ2-3, the complete variable domain reads DTGVSQNPRHKITKRGQNVTFRCDPISEHNRLYWYRQTLGQGPEFLTYFQNEAQLEKSRLLSDRFSAERPKGSFSTLEIQRTEQGDSAMYLCASIFQDRASDTQYFGPGTRLTVL.

Remarks on this clone: Other DNA sequences in this sample translate to the same CDR3. This chain links TRBV27 with TRBJ1-2; D is perhaps TRBD1 (6 bases). CDR1 is MNHEY, CDR2 SMNVEV, per germline (reference sequence). Trimming stripped 2 bases from V and 4 bases from J, with 8 bases between. This CDR3 has 13 residues. The CDR3 here is CASSLLGGYGYTF. DNA of the CDR3: TGTGCCAGCAGTTTACTAGGGGGCTATGGCTACACCTTC.

V is TRBV18 and J is TRBJ2-1, with 10 bases aligning to TRBD2. The CDR3 length is 15 residues. The trim removed 4 bases at V and 6 bases at J, leaving 6 bases unmatched. The germline V gene encodes CDR1 KGHSH and CDR2 LQKENI. CDR3 amino acids: CASSRESGGANEQFF. In nucleotides, the CDR3 is TGTGCCAGCTCACGAGAAAGCGGGGGGGCCAATGAGCAGTTCTTC.

The chain employs TRBV27 and TRBJ2-7; D perhaps matches TRBD2 (5 bases). The CDR3 extends over 13 amino acids. Germline V gene sequence: CDR1 MNHEY, CDR2 SMNVEV (reference sequence). The V gene lost 2 bases and the J gene lost 4 bases, with 9 bases spanning the gap. The CDR3 nucleotides read TGTGCCAGCAGTTTAGAGGCGGGTTACGAGCAGTACTTC. This codes for CASSLEAGYEQYF.

The rearrangement joins TRBV4-2 to TRBJ2-5; 12 bases are shared with TRBD2. After removal of 0 bases from V and 5 bases from J, the junction contained 10 bases not matched to a gene. Germline values: CDR1 LGHNA, CDR2 YNFKEQ. CDR3 length equals 18 residues. The CDR3 protein is CASSQDRLAGARGETQYF. CDR3 sequence (DNA): TGTGCCAGCAGCCAAGATCGACTAGCGGGGGCCCGGGGGGAGACCCAGTACTTC.

The chain links TRBV2 to TRBJ2-3, with TRBD2 matching over 8 bases. Per germline, CDR1 SNHLY and CDR2 FYNNEI. V gave up 8 bases and J gave up 7 bases; unmatched junction bases: 11. CDR3 length equals 14 residues. The CDR3 sequence: CASVPGTSFHTQYF. CDR3 nucleotides: TGTGCCAGCGTCCCCGGGACTAGTTTCCATACGCAGTATTTT.

The V and J genes are TRBV9 and TRBJ1-3, with 7 positions matching TRBD1. The germline CDR1 and CDR2 sequences are SGDLS and YYNGEE. This CDR3 comprises 22 residues. Losses at the gene ends were 0 bases for V and 0 bases for J; bases not matched to a gene: 21. CDR3 residues: CASSVEPFRDSPSLGSGNTIYF. The CDR3 DNA sequence: TGTGCCAGCAGCGTAGAGCCCTTCCGGGACAGCCCTTCCCTAGGCTCTGGAAACACCATATATTTT. Looking up the rest from reference TRBV9 and TRBJ1-3 gives the full variable domain: DSGVTQTPKHLITATGQRVTLRCSPRSGDLSVYWYQQSLDQGLQFLIQYYNGEERAKGNILERFSAQQFPDLHSELNLSSLELGDSALYFCASSVEPFRDSPSLGSGNTIYFGEGSWLTVV.

V is TRBV11-3 and J is TRBJ2-7; D gene ambiguous. There are 15 residues in the CDR3. V was cut by 2 bases and J by 0 bases, with 11 bases left in between. Germline V lookup: CDR1 SGHNT, CDR2 YENEEA. In DNA form, the CDR3 reads TGTGCCAGCAGCTTAAGACACTTAAGCTCCTACGAGCAGTACTTC. It translates to CASSLRHLSSYEQYF.

This CDR3 is CASSLVRAEGQFF. CDR3 DNA sequence: TGTGCCAGCAGCTTGGTAAGGGCGGAGGGGCAGTTCTTC. The gene calls are TRBV5-6 and TRBJ2-1; D perhaps matches TRBD2 (6 bases). Trimming stripped 0 bases from V and 12 bases from J, with 13 bases between. Germline CDR1 reads SGHDT; CDR2 reads YYEEEE. The CDR3 has 13 residues.

The chain joins TRBV6-5 to TRBJ1-1; 8 positions match TRBD1. Germline V gene lookup returns CDR1 MNHEY and CDR2 SVGAGI. Unmatched junction bases numbered 1, after V lost 0 bases and J lost 4 bases. CDR3 length equals 14 residues. The CDR3 here is CASSYSTGATEAFF. Here the CDR3 DNA reads TGTGCCAGCAGTTACTCGACAGGGGCCACTGAAGCTTTCTTT.